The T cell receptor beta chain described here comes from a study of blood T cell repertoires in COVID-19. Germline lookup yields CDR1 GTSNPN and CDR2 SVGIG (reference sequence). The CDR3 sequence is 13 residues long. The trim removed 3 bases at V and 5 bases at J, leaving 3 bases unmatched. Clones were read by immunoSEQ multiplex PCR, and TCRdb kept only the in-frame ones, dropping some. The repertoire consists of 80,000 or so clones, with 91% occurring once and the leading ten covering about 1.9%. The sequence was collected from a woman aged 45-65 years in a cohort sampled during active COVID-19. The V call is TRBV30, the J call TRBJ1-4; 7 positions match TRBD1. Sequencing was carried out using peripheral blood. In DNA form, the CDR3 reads TGTGCCTGGAGGGGACAGCCCAATGAAAAACTGTTTTTT. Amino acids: CAWRGQPNEKLFF. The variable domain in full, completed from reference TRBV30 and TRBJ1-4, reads SQTIHQWPATLVQPVGSPLSLECTVEGTSNPNLYWYRQAAGRGLQLLFYSVGIGQISSEVPQNLSASRPQDRQFILSSKKLLLSDSGFYLCAWRGQPNEKLFFGSGTQLSVL.